Below, 32 T cell receptor beta chains from the same sample are listed, as sequenced in a study of cytomegalovirus exposure and HLA in healthy donors. Generated by immunoSEQ multiplex PCR, the TCRdb table keeps only in-frame clones and is missing some. This sample has some 240,000 clones, with approximately 83% found just once. The sample taken for sequencing was PBMCs. The receptors here all came from a woman aged 30 to 39 in good health and CMV-seropositive.

This chain uses TRBV6-6 with TRBJ2-7; 8 nucleotides line up with TRBD2. Losses at the gene ends were 6 bases for V and 0 bases for J; bases not matched to a gene: 1. Germline V gene lookup returns CDR1 MNHNY and CDR2 SVGAGI (reference sequence). CDR3 length equals 13 residues. CDR3 sequence reads: CASRGTSSYEQYF. The CDR3 bases are TGTGCCAGCAGAGGGACTAGCTCCTACGAGCAGTACTTC.

The chain carries TRBV7-8 and TRBJ1-5, with a weak D call TRBD1 (5 bases). Trimming took off 5 bases at V and 1 base at J, with 18 bases between the two ends. CDR1 is SGHVS, CDR2 FQNEAQ, per germline. This CDR3 is 17 amino acids long. The CDR3, as DNA: TGTGCCAGCAGCCCGCTCCCCGGGGGGAGGAGCAATCAGCCCCAGCATTTT. Its translation: CASSPLPGGRSNQPQHF.

The chain uses TRBV27 and TRBJ2-7; 7 nucleotides align to TRBD2. Per germline, CDR1 MNHEY and CDR2 SMNVEV (reference sequence). V shed 5 bases and J 4 bases; nucleotides not matched to a gene: 8. The CDR3 spans 14 residues. This CDR3 reads CASSPGTNKYEQYF. In nucleotides, the CDR3 is TGTGCCAGCAGTCCGGGGACTAACAAGTACGAGCAGTACTTC.

The chain joins TRBV19 to TRBJ2-7; D might be TRBD2 (6 bases). This CDR3 region has 14 residues. V lost 4 bases and J lost 6, with 16 bases in between. Germline lookup yields CDR1 LNHDA and CDR2 SQIVND (reference sequence). In DNA, the CDR3 is TGTGCCAGTAGTAGGTCTAGCGCAGGTCGCGAGCAGTACTTC. It codes for CASSRSSAGREQYF.

The V call is TRBV27, the J call TRBJ1-1; D may be TRBD1 (5 bases). The CDR3 totals 15 residues. Germline CDR1 is MNHEY and CDR2 is SMNVEV (reference sequence). Trimming took off 5 bases at V and 1 base at J, with 14 bases between the two ends. CDR3 sequence reads: CASSPLRQQNTEAFF. In DNA, the CDR3 is TGTGCCAGCAGTCCGCTTAGACAGCAGAACACTGAAGCTTTCTTT.

This sequence joins TRBV5-1 and TRBJ2-7; TRBD2 agrees at 8 bases. Germline CDR1 SGHRS, CDR2 YFSETQ. Unmatched junction bases numbered 9, after V lost 4 bases and J lost 3 bases. The CDR3 has 15 residues. The CDR3 sequence is CASSKGLGPLYEQYF. As DNA, the CDR3 is TGCGCCAGCAGCAAGGGACTAGGTCCCCTCTACGAGCAGTACTTC.

In this sample, this clone turned up once. The chain recombines TRBV5-6 with TRBJ2-7; 9 nucleotides match TRBD2. The V gene end was trimmed by 2 bases and the J gene end by 4 bases; junction bases not matched to a gene: 4. The CDR3 consists of 14 residues. Per the germline V gene, CDR1 is SGHDT and CDR2 is YYEEEE. CDR3 sequence: CASSLMGLAYEQYF. In DNA, the CDR3 is TGTGCCAGCAGCTTAATGGGACTAGCTTACGAGCAGTACTTC.

The genes are TRBV7-9 and TRBJ2-7, with D possibly matching TRBD2 (6 bases). The germline V gene has CDR1 SEHNR and CDR2 FQNEAQ (reference sequence). The CDR3 has 15 amino acids. V lost 2 bases and J 6 bases, leaving 17 bases between the germline ends. The CDR3 loop reads CASSLPHGGSIEQYF. The DNA of the CDR3 is TGTGCCAGCAGCTTACCCCATGGGGGGTCCATCGAGCAGTACTTC.

This clone appeared a single time. The rearrangement joins TRBV5-4 to TRBJ2-1; D remains ambiguous. Looked up from germline, CDR1 is SGHNT and CDR2 is YYREEE (reference sequence). The CDR3 extends over 15 amino acids. The V and J ends lost 4 bases and 3 bases respectively, with 14 bases between them. This CDR3 reads CASSPAQTHYNEQFF. The CDR3 DNA is TGTGCCAGCAGCCCGGCCCAGACACACTACAATGAGCAGTTCTTC.

The gene calls are TRBV10-2 and TRBJ2-1; the D is unclear. V was clipped by 4 bases and J by 1 base, with 5 bases between them. This CDR3 spans 13 amino acids. Germline V gene lookup returns CDR1 WSHSY and CDR2 SAAADI. The CDR3 region has the DNA TGCGCCAGCAGTGGCCAGTCCTACAATGAGCAGTTCTTC. Translating it yields CASSGQSYNEQFF.

This clone was observed a single time. The chain recombines TRBV29-1 with TRBJ2-1, with 13 bases lining up with TRBD2. The CDR3 runs to 20 residues. V lost 0 bases and J lost 4; bases outside the gene matches: 15. Per germline, CDR1 SQVTM and CDR2 ANQGSEA. The chain's CDR3 is CSVEDSLGLAGSSLYNEQFF. The DNA for the CDR3 is TGCAGCGTTGAAGATAGCTTGGGACTAGCGGGAAGTAGCCTTTACAATGAGCAGTTCTTC.

The table lists this clone with a count of one. This chain uses TRBV9 with TRBJ1-2, with 8 bases fitting TRBD1. The germline CDR1 and CDR2 sequences are SGDLS and YYNGEE. The V and J ends lost 4 bases and 4 bases, in that order; junction bases with no gene match: 15. The CDR3 loop spans 17 amino acids. CDR3: CASSPHGAGGHLYGYTF. In nucleotides, the CDR3 is TGTGCCAGCAGCCCTCATGGGGCAGGGGGCCATCTCTATGGCTACACCTTC.

The sample holds one count of this clone. This chain connects TRBV5-3 to TRBJ1-4; weak D call: TRBD1 (6 bases). TRBV5-3 is placed among ORFs of uncertain function. V lost 0 bases and J lost 6, with 9 bases in between. This CDR3 is 14 amino acids long. The CDR3: CARSLGTVHEKLFF. The CDR3 DNA sequence: TGTGCCAGAAGCTTGGGGACAGTCCATGAAAAACTGTTTTTT.

The rearrangement joins TRBV30 to TRBJ1-4; 7 nucleotides match TRBD1. Trimming removed 0 bases from V and 0 bases from J; junction bases left unmatched: 10. Germline V CDR1 and CDR2: GTSNPN, SVGIG (reference sequence). The CDR3 loop spans 18 amino acids. The CDR3 region has the DNA TGTGCCTGGAGTGTATTTCGGGGGACAGTCTCAACTAATGAAAAACTGTTTTTT. Protein: CAWSVFRGTVSTNEKLFF.

The chain employs TRBV6-1 and TRBJ2-5, with D tentatively TRBD2 (5 bases). The CDR3 runs to 12 residues. In germline, CDR1 is MNHNS, CDR2 SASEGT. V was pared by 2 bases and J by 5 bases, with 6 bases between. CDR3 coding DNA: TGTGCCAGCAGTGAATCGGGGGAGACCCAGTACTTC. Its translation is CASSESGETQYF.

This chain connects TRBV7-8 to TRBJ2-2; 14 positions match TRBD2. The CDR3 totals 16 residues. Germline-derived CDR1 and CDR2 are SGHVS and FQNEAQ. V shed 5 bases, J shed 8 bases, and the junction held 7 bases outside the gene matches. The CDR3 region is CASSPQRLAGGGELFF. CDR3 nucleotides: TGTGCCAGCAGCCCGCAGAGACTAGCGGGAGGGGGGGAGCTGTTTTTT.

This sequence joins TRBV18 and TRBJ2-7; D might be TRBD2 (6 bases). The CDR3 totals 15 residues. Trimming left V 8 bases short and J 0 bases short, with 17 bases between. Germline CDR1 KGHSH, CDR2 LQKENI. As DNA, the CDR3 is TGTGCCAGCGCAAAGGGGACTCTTAGCTCCTACGAGCAGTACTTC. Its protein product is CASAKGTLSSYEQYF.

The chain uses TRBV30 and TRBJ1-5; a possible D gene is TRBD1 (5 bases). V shed 0 bases and J shed 5 bases, with 5 bases lying between them. Per the germline V gene, CDR1 is GTSNPN and CDR2 is SVGIG (reference sequence). The length of the CDR3 is 12 residues. Written as DNA, the CDR3 is TGTGCCTGGAGTGTAGGGGATCAGCCCCAGCATTTT. It encodes CAWSVGDQPQHF.

V usage is TRBV30 and J usage is TRBJ1-1; D perhaps matches TRBD1 (5 bases). Germline CDR1 and CDR2: GTSNPN and SVGIG (reference sequence). There are 14 residues in the CDR3. The V end was cut by 4 bases, the J end by 5 bases, with 17 bases between. Here the CDR3 reads CAWNWDSRGTEAFF. The CDR3 DNA is TGTGCCTGGAACTGGGACTCTCGGGGGACTGAAGCTTTCTTT.

The rearrangement links TRBV6-6 to TRBJ1-2; TRBD1 matches at 7 bases. The germline CDR1 and CDR2 sequences are MNHNY and SVGAGI (reference sequence). V lost 8 bases to trimming and J lost 1 base; unmatched junction nucleotides: 4. This CDR3 region has 13 residues. The CDR3 loop is CASGGQVNYGYTF. The CDR3 bases are TGTGCCAGCGGAGGACAGGTTAACTATGGCTACACCTTC.

The rearrangement links TRBV11-2 to TRBJ2-7; D is perhaps TRBD1 (5 bases). CDR3 length equals 14 residues. V lost 3 bases, J lost 6 bases, and 15 bases lay in between. Germline lookup yields CDR1 SGHAT and CDR2 FQNNGV. Here the CDR3 reads CASSFIQGKREQYF. The CDR3 DNA reads as TGTGCCAGCAGCTTTATTCAGGGAAAACGCGAGCAGTACTTC.

This clone was observed a single time. The chain links TRBV7-6 to TRBJ2-7, with 7 bases that match TRBD2. V shed 1 base and J 5 bases; nucleotides not matched to a gene: 11. This CDR3 contains 16 residues. The germline V gene encodes CDR1 SGHVS and CDR2 FNYEAQ. As DNA, the CDR3 is TGTGCCAGCAGCTTAGACCCCGCTGGCGGGAGCCACGAGCAGTACTTC. Amino acid sequence: CASSLDPAGGSHEQYF.

This clone appeared once. The chain employs TRBV6-6 and TRBJ1-2; tentative D call: TRBD1 (5 bases). This CDR3 is 14 amino acids long. Trimming took 5 bases from V and 4 from J, leaving 14 bases between them. The germline gives CDR1 MNHNY, CDR2 SVGAGI (reference sequence). CDR3 in amino acids: CASSPLAGGYGYTF. The CDR3 DNA is TGTGCCAGCAGTCCACTCGCCGGGGGCTATGGCTACACCTTC.

V is TRBV2 and J is TRBJ2-1; 7 bases agree with TRBD2. V was pared by 8 bases and J by 3 bases, with 4 bases of the junction left unmatched. The germline gives CDR1 SNHLY, CDR2 FYNNEI. The length of the CDR3 is 13 residues. The DNA for the CDR3 is TGTGCCAGCTCCGGGACTAACTACAATGAGCAGTTCTTC. Translated, it gives CASSGTNYNEQFF.

This clone was seen a few times. The rearrangement joins TRBV9 to TRBJ2-7, with D unresolved. There are 14 residues in the CDR3. The germline V gene encodes CDR1 SGDLS and CDR2 YYNGEE. Trimming took off 0 bases at V and 0 bases at J, with 7 bases between the two ends. The CDR3 protein is CASSVDPYSYEQYF. The CDR3 nucleotides are TGTGCCAGCAGCGTAGATCCGTACTCCTACGAGCAGTACTTC.

The chain carries TRBV5-5 and TRBJ1-5; unclear D gene. V lost 1 base and J 8 bases, leaving 10 bases between the germline ends. CDR1 is SGHKS, CDR2 YYEKEE, per germline (reference sequence). The CDR3 length is 13 residues. The CDR3 DNA follows: TGTGCCAGCAGCTTGTCTCCTATCGAGCCCCAGCATTTT. This gives the protein CASSLSPIEPQHF.

This clone showed up just once. This sequence joins TRBV2 and TRBJ1-2, with D tentatively TRBD1 (5 bases). The V gene's germline CDR1 is SNHLY and CDR2 FYNNEI. The V end was cut by 0 bases, the J end by 5 bases, with 16 bases between. This CDR3 spans 16 amino acids. CDR3 sequence: CASSEALSGTEYGYTF. In DNA form, the CDR3 reads TGTGCCAGCAGTGAAGCGCTTAGTGGGACTGAATATGGCTACACCTTC.

The V and J genes are TRBV11-2 and TRBJ2-7; D is unresolved. This CDR3 is 15 amino acids long. CDR1 SGHAT and CDR2 FQNNGV come from the germline V gene. The V end was cut by 3 bases, the J end by 0 bases, with 12 bases between. The CDR3 DNA follows: TGTGCCAGCAGCTTGGGTTCTTGGAGCTCCTACGAGCAGTACTTC. Protein sequence: CASSLGSWSSYEQYF.

This sequence joins TRBV5-1 and TRBJ2-3; the match to TRBD2 covers 10 bases. The length of the CDR3 is 17 residues. The germline CDR1 and CDR2 sequences are SGHRS and YFSETQ. Trimming removed 0 bases from V and 4 bases from J; junction bases left unmatched: 8. CDR3: CASSLELAGVGADTQYF. The DNA of the CDR3 is TGCGCCAGCAGCTTGGAGCTAGCGGGAGTTGGCGCAGATACGCAGTATTTT.

This clone has just one count. The rearrangement uses TRBV30 and TRBJ2-7, with 10 positions matching TRBD1. The CDR3 spans 15 residues. The J segment lost 0 bases and the V segment lost 2 bases, leaving 4 bases of the junction unmatched. CDR1 GTSNPN and CDR2 SVGIG come from the germline V gene (reference sequence). The CDR3 region is CAWSTGTGVSYEQYF. The DNA of the CDR3 is TGTGCCTGGAGTACCGGGACAGGGGTCTCCTACGAGCAGTACTTC.

This rearrangement joins TRBV29-1 to TRBJ2-5; 7 positions match TRBD2. This CDR3 spans 15 amino acids. Trimming removed 1 base from V and 2 bases from J; junction bases left unmatched: 7. In germline, CDR1 is SQVTM, CDR2 ANQGSEA. The CDR3, as DNA: TGCAGCGTTGAAGGGCCTAGCGGAATTCAAGAGACCCAGTACTTC. Protein: CSVEGPSGIQETQYF.

This chain connects TRBV27 to TRBJ2-3; the D is unclear. V lost 5 bases and J lost 2, with 17 bases in between. Germline CDR1 MNHEY, CDR2 SMNVEV (reference sequence). CDR3 length: 16 amino acids. The CDR3 DNA reads TGTGCCAGCAGTCCATTAGTCGCCCCCCACACAGATACGCAGTATTTT. This encodes CASSPLVAPHTDTQYF.